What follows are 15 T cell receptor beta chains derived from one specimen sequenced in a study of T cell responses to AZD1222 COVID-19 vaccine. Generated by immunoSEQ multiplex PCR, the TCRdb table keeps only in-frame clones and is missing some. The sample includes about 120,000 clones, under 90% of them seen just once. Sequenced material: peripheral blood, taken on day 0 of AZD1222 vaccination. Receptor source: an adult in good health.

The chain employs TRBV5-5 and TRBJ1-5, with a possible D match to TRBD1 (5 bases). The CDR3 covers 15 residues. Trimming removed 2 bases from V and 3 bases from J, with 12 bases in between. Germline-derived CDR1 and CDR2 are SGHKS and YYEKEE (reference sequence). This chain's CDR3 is CASSFVDSLNQPQHF. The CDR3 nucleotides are TGTGCCAGCAGCTTCGTCGACAGCCTCAATCAGCCCCAGCATTTT.

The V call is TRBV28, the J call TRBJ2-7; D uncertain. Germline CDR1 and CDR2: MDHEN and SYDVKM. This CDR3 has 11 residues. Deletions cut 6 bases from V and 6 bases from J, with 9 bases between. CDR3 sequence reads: CASRKTGEQYF. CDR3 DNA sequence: TGTGCCAGCAGGAAAACGGGCGAGCAGTACTTC.

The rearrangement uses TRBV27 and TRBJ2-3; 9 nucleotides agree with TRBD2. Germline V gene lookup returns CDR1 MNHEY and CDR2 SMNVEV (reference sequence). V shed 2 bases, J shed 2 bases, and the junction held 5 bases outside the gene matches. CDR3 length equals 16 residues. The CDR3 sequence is CASSLEGGGATDTQYF. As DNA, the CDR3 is TGTGCCAGCAGTTTAGAGGGCGGGGGGGCCACAGATACGCAGTATTTT.

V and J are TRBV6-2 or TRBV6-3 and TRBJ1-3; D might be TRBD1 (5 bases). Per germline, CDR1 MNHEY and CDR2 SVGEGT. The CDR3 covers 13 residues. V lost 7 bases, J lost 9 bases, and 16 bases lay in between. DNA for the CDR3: TGTGCCAGCACCCCCCTTAGGAGGGGCACCATATATTTT. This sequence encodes CASTPLRRGTIYF.

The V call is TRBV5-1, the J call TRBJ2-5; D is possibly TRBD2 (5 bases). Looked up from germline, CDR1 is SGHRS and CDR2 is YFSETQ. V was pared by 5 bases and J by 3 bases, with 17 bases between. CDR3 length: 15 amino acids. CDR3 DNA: TGCGCCAGCAGTTTCTCTAATCCGCGGGAAGAGACCCAGTACTTC. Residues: CASSFSNPREETQYF.

CDR3 region: CASSLGPGGGEKLFF. CDR3 bases: TGTGCCAGCAGCTTAGGTCCGGGCGGGGGTGAAAAACTGTTTTTT. The chain joins TRBV11-3 to TRBJ1-4; D is perhaps TRBD1 (5 bases). The CDR3 loop spans 15 amino acids. Per the germline V gene, CDR1 is SGHNT and CDR2 is YENEEA. Trimming removed 1 base at V and 7 bases at J, with 13 bases between.

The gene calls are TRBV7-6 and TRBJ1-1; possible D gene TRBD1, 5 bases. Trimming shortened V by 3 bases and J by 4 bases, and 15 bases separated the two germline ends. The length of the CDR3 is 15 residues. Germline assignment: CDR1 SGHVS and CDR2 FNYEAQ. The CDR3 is CASSFGRGGGTEAFF. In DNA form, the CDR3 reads TGTGCCAGCAGCTTCGGTCGGGGCGGCGGCACTGAAGCTTTCTTT. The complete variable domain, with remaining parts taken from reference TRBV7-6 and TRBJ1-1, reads GAGVSQSPRYKVTKRGQDVALRCDPISGHVSLYWYRQALGQGPEFLTYFNYEAQQDKSGLPNDRFSAERPEGSISTLTIQRTEQRDSAMYRCASSFGRGGGTEAFFGQGTRLTVV.

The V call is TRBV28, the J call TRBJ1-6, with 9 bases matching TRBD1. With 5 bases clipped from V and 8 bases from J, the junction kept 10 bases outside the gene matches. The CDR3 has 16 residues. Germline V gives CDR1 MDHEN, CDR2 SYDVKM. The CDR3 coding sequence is TGTGCCAGCAGTCCAACAGGGGGCGCGAGGGATTCACCCCTCCACTTT. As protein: CASSPTGGARDSPLHF.

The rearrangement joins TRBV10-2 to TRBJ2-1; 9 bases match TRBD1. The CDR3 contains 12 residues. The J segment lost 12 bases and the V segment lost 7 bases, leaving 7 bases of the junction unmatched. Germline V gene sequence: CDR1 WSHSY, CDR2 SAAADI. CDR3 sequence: CASNTGQGLQFF. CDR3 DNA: TGCGCCAGCAACACCGGACAGGGGTTGCAGTTCTTC.

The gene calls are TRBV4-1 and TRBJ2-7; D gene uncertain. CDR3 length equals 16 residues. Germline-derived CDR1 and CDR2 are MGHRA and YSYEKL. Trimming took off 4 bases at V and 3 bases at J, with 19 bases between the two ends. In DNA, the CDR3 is TGCGCCAGCAGCCTCCTGGGCTCAGAGGCCAGCTACGAGCAGTACTTC. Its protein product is CASSLLGSEASYEQYF.

Here the CDR3 DNA reads TGTGCCAGCATCGAAGGGTCCTGGGACAGGGCCCGCACAGATACGCAGTATTTT. The encoded protein is CASIEGSWDRARTDTQYF. The chain has TRBV28 and TRBJ2-3; 9 bases agree with TRBD1. Trimming cost V 7 bases and J 1 base; bases outside gene matches: 15. This CDR3 comprises 18 residues. Germline values: CDR1 MDHEN, CDR2 SYDVKM.

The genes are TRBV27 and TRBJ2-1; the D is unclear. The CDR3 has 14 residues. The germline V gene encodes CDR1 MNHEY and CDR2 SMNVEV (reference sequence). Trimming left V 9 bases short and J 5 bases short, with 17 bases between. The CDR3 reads CASSPLRSNNEQFF. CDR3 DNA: TGTGCCAGTTCTCCGTTACGGAGCAACAATGAGCAGTTCTTC.

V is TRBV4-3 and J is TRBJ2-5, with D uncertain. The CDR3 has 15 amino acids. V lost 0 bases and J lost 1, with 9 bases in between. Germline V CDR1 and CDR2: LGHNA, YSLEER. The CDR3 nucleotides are TGCGCCAGCAGCCAAGATTACGTGGCCCAAGAGACCCAGTACTTC. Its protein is CASSQDYVAQETQYF.

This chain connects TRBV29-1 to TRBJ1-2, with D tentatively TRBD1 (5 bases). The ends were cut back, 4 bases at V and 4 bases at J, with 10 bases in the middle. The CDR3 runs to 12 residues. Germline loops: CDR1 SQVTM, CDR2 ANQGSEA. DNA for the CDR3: TGCAGCGTTGGCGGGGCACCCTATGGCTACACCTTC. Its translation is CSVGGAPYGYTF.

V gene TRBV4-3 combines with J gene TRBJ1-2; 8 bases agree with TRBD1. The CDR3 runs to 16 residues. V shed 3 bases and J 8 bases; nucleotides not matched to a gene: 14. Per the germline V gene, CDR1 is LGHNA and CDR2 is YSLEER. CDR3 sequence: CASSQLRTGPNGGYTF. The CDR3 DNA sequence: TGCGCCAGCAGCCAGCTACGGACAGGGCCAAACGGAGGCTACACCTTC.